One and the same sample provided the 17 T cell receptor beta chains below, sequenced in a study of Ad26.COV2.S vaccination and SARS-CoV-2 variants (dated by TCRdb to the early 2020s). The library was built by means of the immunoSEQ multiplex PCR assay. TCRdb re-hosts the immuneACCESS table, in-frame sequences only. Its copies lack some clones; in the studies checked, an unresolved V gene accounts for under half of them, and the cause for the rest is not known. Here the sample has about 440,000 clones; about 83% occur a single time. The ten largest clones represent around 13% of the sample. The sample's treatment or condition label, in plain terms: around 19 received Ad26.COV2.S at low or high dose, single or two shots; 5 received placebo; per-sample allocation not given. For vaccine and placebo recipients, the sequenced repertoires came from samples collected on day 63 after the first injection.

The sample was peripheral blood, taken in a trial of Ad26.COV2.S vaccine versus placebo. These receptors were taken from a person aged 18-65 years who received the Ad26.COV2.S COVID-19 vaccine or a placebo.

The chain uses TRBV4-2 and TRBJ2-3; no reliable D call. In germline, CDR1 is LGHNA, CDR2 YNFKEQ. Trimming took off 3 bases at V and 1 base at J, with 8 bases between the two ends. This CDR3 region has 14 residues. The CDR3 sequence is CASSQAFGTDTQYF. For the CDR3, the DNA is TGTGCCAGCAGCCAGGCTTTTGGCACAGATACGCAGTATTTT.

J is TRBJ1-5 and V is TRBV10-3, with 8 positions matching TRBD1. V trimming: 6 bases; J trimming: 6 bases; junction bases outside the gene matches: 10. The CDR3 runs 15 residues. Germline CDR1 and CDR2: ENHRY and SYGVKD. The CDR3 sequence is CAISPVGTGAQPQHF. The CDR3 DNA sequence: TGTGCCATCAGCCCCGTCGGGACAGGAGCTCAGCCCCAGCATTTT.

The V gene is TRBV5-4, the J gene TRBJ2-1; D might be TRBD2 (6 bases). The ends were cut back, 4 bases at V and 9 bases at J, with 11 bases in the middle. This CDR3 has 12 residues. The germline V gene has CDR1 SGHNT and CDR2 YYREEE (reference sequence). CDR3 DNA sequence: TGTGCCAGCAGCCCCATCGGGGGTGAGCAGTTCTTC. It codes for CASSPIGGEQFF.

J is TRBJ2-7 and V is TRBV3-1 (or the pseudogene TRBV3-2); 9 positions match TRBD2. Trimming took 4 bases from V and 4 from J; bases not matched to a gene: 11. Germline V gene lookup returns CDR1 LGHDT and CDR2 YNNKEL (reference sequence). The CDR3 consists of 16 residues. In DNA form, the CDR3 reads TGTGCCAGCAGCCGAGCTACGGGACTAGCCTTTTACGAGCAGTACTTC. It yields the protein CASSRATGLAFYEQYF.

The chain combines TRBV6-2 or TRBV6-3 with TRBJ2-7, with D maybe TRBD2 (5 bases). The CDR3 length is 14 residues. V gave up 2 bases and J gave up 1 base, with 9 bases separating them. CDR1 is MNHEY and CDR2 is SVGEGT in the germline V gene. The CDR3 DNA follows: TGTGCCAGCAGTTACGGACTGGCGTCCTACGAGCAGTACTTC. It is translated as CASSYGLASYEQYF.

The J gene is TRBJ1-1, the V gene TRBV3-1 (or the pseudogene TRBV3-2); TRBD1 aligns across 8 bases. CDR1 is LGHDT and CDR2 is YNNKEL in the germline V gene (reference sequence). The trim removed 4 bases at V and 3 bases at J, leaving 10 bases unmatched. This CDR3 spans 16 amino acids. Here the CDR3 DNA reads TGTGCCAGCAGCCGCTTGGACAGGGCCGGGGACACTGAAGCTTTCTTT. Its translation is CASSRLDRAGDTEAFF.

This chain connects TRBV27 to TRBJ2-2; D is possibly TRBD2 (8 bases). Germline-derived CDR1 and CDR2 are MNHEY and SMNVEV (reference sequence). Trimming stripped 8 bases from V and 6 bases from J, with 16 bases between. This CDR3 is 14 amino acids long. CDR3 nucleotides: TGTGCCAGCCGGGAGGGGGCCGCGTCCGGGGAGCTGTTTTTT. Translated, it gives CASREGAASGELFF.

This clone was seen only a few times. The chain employs TRBV7-3 and TRBJ2-2, with 7 bases matching TRBD2. Germline loops: CDR1 SGHTA, CDR2 FQGTGA. The CDR3 is made up of 15 amino acids. The CDR3 sequence: CAPGLPNFCTGELFF. The DNA of the CDR3 is TGTGCACCGGGACTACCAAATTTCTGCACCGGGGAGCTGTTTTTT.

The gene calls are TRBV13 and TRBJ2-7; 7 positions match TRBD1. CDR1 is PRHDT, CDR2 FYEKMQ, per germline (reference sequence). The CDR3 extends over 16 amino acids. V was clipped by 1 base and J by 6 bases; unmatched bases: 12. The chain's CDR3 is CASSLAGQEAVSEQYF. CDR3 nucleotide sequence: TGTGCCAGCAGCTTAGCCGGACAGGAGGCCGTATCCGAGCAGTACTTC. Together with reference TRBV13 and TRBJ2-7, the CDR3 gives the full variable domain: AAGVIQSPRHLIKEKRETATLKCYPIPRHDTVYWYQQGPGQDPQFLISFYEKMQSDKGSIPDRFSAQQFSDYHSELNMSSLELGDSALYFCASSLAGQEAVSEQYFGPGTRLTVT.

The chain carries TRBV6-1 and TRBJ2-3; a possible D gene is TRBD1 (6 bases). The CDR3 spans 15 residues. Trimming removed 5 bases at V and 2 bases at J, with 14 bases between. Germline V gene lookup returns CDR1 MNHNS and CDR2 SASEGT. The CDR3 DNA sequence: TGTGCCAGCAGTCAGGTCGGACAGTCCACAGATACGCAGTATTTT. As protein: CASSQVGQSTDTQYF.

The chain links TRBV6-6 to TRBJ1-5; 9 nucleotides align to TRBD1. The CDR3 has 15 amino acids. The V and J ends lost 2 bases and 6 bases, in that order; junction bases with no gene match: 5. The germline CDR1 and CDR2 sequences are MNHNY and SVGAGI (reference sequence). CDR3 sequence (DNA): TGTGCCAGCAGTTACAGTCGGGACAGGGTTCAGCCCCAGCATTTT. It encodes CASSYSRDRVQPQHF.

This clone was seen a handful of times. The V gene is TRBV7-3, the J gene TRBJ1-1; D is unclear. The CDR3 contains 13 residues. Trimming removed 4 bases from V and 5 bases from J, with 11 bases in between. Germline values: CDR1 SGHTA, CDR2 FQGTGA. For the CDR3, the DNA is TGTGCCAGCAGCTCTAATCCCATGACTGAAGCTTTCTTT. It encodes CASSSNPMTEAFF.

The V gene is TRBV29-1, the J gene TRBJ2-1; 7 bases are shared with TRBD1. This CDR3 has 16 residues. Germline V CDR1 and CDR2: SQVTM, ANQGSEA. V lost 2 bases to trimming and J lost 0 bases; unmatched junction nucleotides: 7. In DNA form, the CDR3 reads TGCAGCGTTGAACTTAGGGACAGTGCCTCCTACAATGAGCAGTTCTTC. Encoded protein: CSVELRDSASYNEQFF.

With regard to this clone: Other nucleotide sequences in the sample specify the same CDR3. This chain uses TRBV5-1 with TRBJ1-1; D is undetermined. CDR3 size: 14 residues. Germline CDR1 is SGHRS and CDR2 is YFSETQ. Trimming took off 0 bases at V and 1 base at J, with 7 bases between the two ends. The CDR3 nucleotides are TGCGCCAGCAGCTTGGCGGGCGGGAACACTGAAGCTTTCTTT. Amino acid sequence: CASSLAGGNTEAFF.

The rearrangement links TRBV5-4 to TRBJ1-2; TRBD1 agrees at 8 bases. The V and J ends lost 0 bases and 4 bases, in that order; junction bases with no gene match: 8. The CDR3 has 16 residues. CDR1 SGHNT and CDR2 YYREEE come from the germline V gene (reference sequence). DNA for the CDR3: TGTGCCAGCAGCTTGGAGTCTGGACAGGGCTCCTATGGCTACACCTTC. Protein: CASSLESGQGSYGYTF.

J is TRBJ2-7 and V is TRBV19; the D gene is possibly TRBD2 (6 bases). V lost 4 bases and J lost 1, with 8 bases in between. CDR3 length equals 13 residues. Germline CDR1 is LNHDA and CDR2 is SQIVND (reference sequence). This chain's CDR3 is CASSRGLSYEQYF. CDR3 nucleotide sequence: TGTGCCAGTAGTAGGGGACTTTCCTACGAGCAGTACTTC.

The chain is built from TRBV3-1 (or the pseudogene TRBV3-2) and TRBJ2-7; D tentatively fits TRBD1 or TRBD2 (5 bases each). Trimming shortened V by 4 bases and J by 0 bases, and 22 bases separated the two germline ends. CDR1 is LGHDT, CDR2 YNNKEL, per germline (reference sequence). There are 18 residues in the CDR3. In DNA form, the CDR3 reads TGTGCCAGCAGCCCTCGGTCCAAGGAGCCAGGGAGCTCCTACGAGCAGTACTTC. It encodes CASSPRSKEPGSSYEQYF.